The T cell receptor (beta chain) under discussion was sequenced for a study of T cell repertoires in cytomegalovirus infection. In the study overall: In public TCR beta signatures, there were indications of both CMV infection and matching HLA type.

This clonotype was counted ten times or more. TCRdb analysed the reads with MiXCR anew, one entry per CDR3 protein. The sample holds 500,000 to 600,000 distinct CDR3 sequences; more than 15% are singletons and the top ten take roughly 25%. The CDR3 runs 16 residues. Trimming left V 1 base short and J 4 bases short, with 16 bases between. Looked up from germline, CDR1 is SEHNR and CDR2 is FQNEAQ (reference sequence). Sequencing input: CD8+ T cells from PBMCs. The chain couples TRBV7-9 to TRBJ1-2; D is undetermined. The clonotype originates from a human donor in good health (CMV status not recorded). Some clones in this sample may be carry-over from other donors' samples. The chain's CDR3 is CASSLVGGGPLYGYTF. The CDR3 DNA reads as TGTGCCAGCAGCTTAGTGGGTGGAGGGCCTCTCTATGGCTACACCTTC.